Shown below are 27 T cell receptor beta chains from a single sample sequenced in a study of cytomegalovirus exposure and HLA in healthy donors. Vbeta (60) and Jbeta (13) primers were used in the PCR. TCRdb keeps only in-frame clones here, not all; method: immunoSEQ multiplex PCR. The repertoire holds 150,000 to 200,000 clones, with just under 80% as singletons. Sequencing was done on a sample of PBMCs. The receptor source for this set is a woman aged 25 to 45 in good health and CMV-seropositive.

The chain uses TRBV7-6 and TRBJ2-7; 7 nucleotides match TRBD1. CDR1 SGHVS and CDR2 FNYEAQ come from the germline V gene. The CDR3 length is 12 residues. With V trimmed by 5 bases and J by 9 bases, 7 bases remained unmatched. DNA for the CDR3: TGTGCCAGCAGCCGTAACAGGGGACGGCAGTACTTC. Its translation: CASSRNRGRQYF.

The CDR3 here is CASSGRTGTSGGAGTGELFF. CDR3 in DNA: TGCGCCAGCAGCGGCCGGACCGGGACTAGCGGGGGAGCTGGCACCGGGGAGCTGTTTTTT. V usage is TRBV5-1 and J usage is TRBJ2-2, with 14 bases that match TRBD2. V trimming: 4 bases; J trimming: 4 bases; junction bases outside the gene matches: 15. The CDR3 extends over 20 amino acids. Germline CDR1 reads SGHRS; CDR2 reads YFSETQ.

This clone occurred once. This chain connects TRBV5-8 to TRBJ2-5; the match to TRBD2 covers 7 bases. With V trimmed by 0 bases and J by 9 bases, 11 bases remained unmatched. CDR1 is SGHTS and CDR2 is YDEGEE in the germline V gene. CDR3 length equals 15 residues. The CDR3 DNA is TGTGCCAGCAGCTTGGAGGGGACTACTCTGGGGGCCCAGTACTTC. This gives the protein CASSLEGTTLGAQYF.

The chain has TRBV15 and TRBJ2-7; a weak D match, TRBD1 (5 bases). The CDR3 sequence is 15 residues long. CDR1 is LNHNV and CDR2 is YYDKDF in the germline V gene (reference sequence). Trimming took off 2 bases at V and 4 bases at J, with 15 bases between the two ends. CDR3 bases: TGTGCCACCAGCAGACTCCGACAGTTAAAATACGAGCAGTACTTC. Translated: CATSRLRQLKYEQYF.

The gene calls are TRBV11-2 and TRBJ2-1; no clear D gene. CDR1 is SGHAT, CDR2 FQNNGV, per germline. V was trimmed by 3 bases and J by 0 bases, leaving 6 bases between them. The CDR3 is 14 amino acids. CDR3 nucleotides: TGTGCCAGCAGCTTCTACTCCTCCTACAATGAGCAGTTCTTC. Translating it yields CASSFYSSYNEQFF.

This clone has a handful of counts. This chain joins TRBV2 and TRBJ1-1; tentative D call: TRBD1 (5 bases). The CDR3 is 11 residues long. The V end lost 6 bases, the J end lost 4 bases, and 6 bases lay between the germline ends. Germline lookup yields CDR1 SNHLY and CDR2 FYNNEI. DNA for the CDR3: TGTGCCAGCAGAAGGGGCACTGAAGCTTTCTTT. Protein sequence: CASRRGTEAFF.

The V gene is TRBV7-9, the J gene TRBJ2-5; 9 positions match TRBD2. Germline trimming cut 3 bases from V and 5 bases from J; bases unmatched to any gene: 10. The length of the CDR3 is 16 residues. Germline V gives CDR1 SEHNR, CDR2 FQNEAQ (reference sequence). CDR3 region: CASSLRKAGGRETQYF. In DNA, the CDR3 is TGTGCCAGCAGCTTGAGAAAGGCGGGAGGGAGGGAGACCCAGTACTTC.

This clone was detected a few times. V gene TRBV10-2 combines with J gene TRBJ2-7, with D unresolved. V dropped 0 bases and J dropped 1 base, with 7 bases sitting between them. In germline, CDR1 is WSHSY, CDR2 SAAADI. The CDR3 has 14 amino acids. This chain's CDR3 is CASSESTRSYEQYF. CDR3 nucleotide sequence: TGCGCCAGCAGTGAGTCGACTCGTTCCTACGAGCAGTACTTC.

The genes are TRBV21-1 and TRBJ1-1; whether TRBD1, the table's D call, matches the DNA was not checked. TRBV21-1 is marked as a pseudogene. The CDR3 consists of 15 residues. The CDR3 spells CASSKAGQGKLEAFF. For the CDR3, the DNA is TGTGCCAGCAGCAAAGCCGGACAGGGGAAACTTGAAGCTTTCTTT.

The chain couples TRBV12-5 to TRBJ1-4, with D unresolved. Germline values: CDR1 LGHNT, CDR2 FRNRAP. Between the trimmed V and J ends, which lost 5 bases and 7 bases, there was a span of 20 bases. The CDR3 runs 16 residues. The CDR3 DNA sequence: TGTGCTAGTGGTCCCCCCGCGGCAGGAGGGCCTGAAAAACTGTTTTTT. This encodes CASGPPAAGGPEKLFF.

V usage is TRBV28 and J usage is TRBJ1-3; TRBD1 matches at 8 bases. The germline CDR1 and CDR2 sequences are MDHEN and SYDVKM. The junction had 19 bases not matched to a gene; V was cut back by 11 bases and J by 7 bases. The CDR3 is 16 residues long. The CDR3 region is CAGGSTDTGGRNTIYF. For the CDR3, the DNA is TGTGCCGGAGGGAGTACGGACACAGGGGGTCGGAACACCATATATTTT.

This sequence joins TRBV6-5 and TRBJ2-5, with TRBD2 matching over 7 bases. With 2 bases clipped from V and 5 bases from J, the junction kept 2 bases outside the gene matches. CDR1 and CDR2 (germline): MNHEY, SVGAGI. The CDR3 length is 13 residues. The CDR3 DNA follows: TGTGCCAGCAGTTACGTCGGGAGGGAGACCCAGTACTTC. Encoded protein: CASSYVGRETQYF.

The chain joins TRBV9 to TRBJ1-2; possible D gene TRBD1, 6 bases. This CDR3 has 12 residues. V dropped 3 bases and J dropped 6 bases, with 9 bases sitting between them. The V gene's germline CDR1 is SGDLS and CDR2 YYNGEE. The DNA of the CDR3 is TGTGCCAGCAGCGCAGGGGTGGATGGCTACACCTTC. Amino acids: CASSAGVDGYTF.

The chain links TRBV28 to TRBJ1-2; 10 bases line up with TRBD1. Germline loops: CDR1 MDHEN, CDR2 SYDVKM. V was clipped by 2 bases and J by 4 bases; unmatched bases: 4. This CDR3 has 15 residues. The CDR3, as DNA: TGTGCCAGCAGTTTAAGGACAGGGGGAAGCTATGGCTACACCTTC. It specifies CASSLRTGGSYGYTF.

V usage is TRBV5-1 and J usage is TRBJ2-7; tentative D call: TRBD2 (6 bases). Germline V gene lookup returns CDR1 SGHRS and CDR2 YFSETQ. The CDR3 is 13 residues long. V gave up 7 bases and J gave up 0 bases, with 11 bases separating them. In DNA form, the CDR3 reads TGCGCCAGCCGGGACTCCTACTCCTACGAGCAGTACTTC. It yields the protein CASRDSYSYEQYF.

The V and J genes are TRBV5-1 and TRBJ2-7, with 8 bases identical to TRBD2. The CDR3 has 13 amino acids. V lost 1 base and J lost 4; bases outside the gene matches: 1. CDR1 is SGHRS, CDR2 YFSETQ, per germline. The CDR3 DNA reads TGCGCCAGCAGCTTGTCGGGGGGGTACGAGCAGTACTTC. Its translation: CASSLSGGYEQYF. Drawing the rest from reference TRBV5-1 and TRBJ2-7, the complete variable domain is KAGVTQTPRYLIKTRGQQVTLSCSPISGHRSVSWYQQTPGQGLQFLFEYFSETQRNKGNFPGRFSGRQFSNSRSEMNVSTLELGDSALYLCASSLSGGYEQYFGPGTRLTVT.

V gene TRBV6-6 combines with J gene TRBJ1-4; tentative D call: TRBD1 (5 bases). The CDR3 totals 15 residues. Per germline, CDR1 MNHNY and CDR2 SVGAGI (reference sequence). V gave up 4 bases and J gave up 7 bases, with 16 bases separating them. The CDR3 loop reads CASSLPASGGEKLFF. The CDR3 DNA reads TGTGCCAGCAGTTTACCAGCTAGCGGGGGTGAAAAACTGTTTTTT.

This clone was seen more than once but under ten times. The rearrangement uses TRBV10-3 and TRBJ2-2; 8 nucleotides align to TRBD1. The J segment lost 5 bases and the V segment lost 3 bases, leaving 8 bases of the junction unmatched. This CDR3 contains 16 residues. Germline loops: CDR1 ENHRY, CDR2 SYGVKD. The CDR3, as DNA: TGTGCCATCAGTGACGCCAGGGGGCAGAGGACCGGGGAGCTGTTTTTT. Amino acid sequence: CAISDARGQRTGELFF.

The V call is TRBV5-1, the J call TRBJ2-3; D is perhaps TRBD1 (6 bases). This CDR3 is 15 amino acids long. Trimming left V 5 bases short and J 2 bases short, with 15 bases between. CDR1 is SGHRS, CDR2 YFSETQ, per germline. CDR3 residues: CASSSRGSVTDTQYF. For the CDR3, the DNA is TGCGCCAGCAGTTCCAGGGGATCCGTCACAGATACGCAGTATTTT.

This clone has only a few counts. This CDR3 is CASSRTGTGRDRNEQFF. CDR3 in DNA: TGTGCCAGCAGCAGGACAGGGACAGGGAGAGACAGAAATGAGCAGTTCTTC. The chain couples TRBV7-9 to TRBJ2-1; TRBD1 matches at 9 bases. From germline, CDR1 is SEHNR and CDR2 FQNEAQ (reference sequence). The CDR3 is made up of 17 amino acids. V shed 5 bases, J shed 7 bases, and the junction held 15 bases outside the gene matches.

The gene calls are TRBV7-6 and TRBJ2-7; 9 bases line up with TRBD2. Germline V gene sequence: CDR1 SGHVS, CDR2 FNYEAQ. With 1 base clipped from V and 1 base from J, the junction kept 2 bases outside the gene matches. The length of the CDR3 is 15 residues. The CDR3 coding sequence is TGTGCCAGCAGCTTAGGCGGGGGGGCATCCTACGAGCAGTACTTC. Encoded protein: CASSLGGGASYEQYF.

The chain couples TRBV5-1 to TRBJ2-1; TRBD2 matches 14 bases. Germline V gene data show CDR1 as SGHRS and CDR2 as YFSETQ. The ends lost 0 bases at V and 9 bases at J; junction bases unmatched: 5. The CDR3 sequence is 16 residues long. CDR3 nucleotides: TGCGCCAGCAGCTTGGCGACTAGCGGGAGGGTAGGTGAGCAGTTCTTC. Its translation is CASSLATSGRVGEQFF.

V usage is TRBV5-1 and J usage is TRBJ1-3, with a possible D match to TRBD1 (5 bases). The CDR3 length is 15 residues. V was shortened by 4 bases and J by 0 bases, with 11 bases between the two germline ends. Germline CDR1 reads SGHRS; CDR2 reads YFSETQ. The DNA of the CDR3 is TGCGCCAGCAGCCCCAGGGCAGTCTCTGGAAACACCATATATTTT. This encodes CASSPRAVSGNTIYF.

The rearrangement links TRBV6-1 to TRBJ1-2; TRBD1 agrees at 9 bases. V lost 7 bases and J lost 5; bases outside the gene matches: 5. Germline V gene lookup returns CDR1 MNHNS and CDR2 SASEGT. This CDR3 spans 13 amino acids. The CDR3 region is CASNDGQGYGYTF. CDR3 nucleotide sequence: TGTGCCAGCAACGACGGACAGGGGTATGGCTACACCTTC.

The J gene is TRBJ1-2, the V gene TRBV6-6, with D possibly matching TRBD1 (5 bases). Germline V gene lookup returns CDR1 MNHNY and CDR2 SVGAGI (reference sequence). V was trimmed by 0 bases and J by 2 bases, leaving 10 bases between them. The CDR3 contains 15 residues. CDR3 residues: CASSYSGVGNYGYTF. The CDR3, as DNA: TGTGCCAGCAGTTACTCAGGGGTAGGGAACTATGGCTACACCTTC.

The rearrangement uses TRBV28 and TRBJ2-7; a possible D gene is TRBD1 (6 bases). Germline CDR1 is MDHEN and CDR2 is SYDVKM. This CDR3 is 17 amino acids long. The V gene lost 4 bases and the J gene lost 0 bases, with 19 bases spanning the gap. DNA of the CDR3: TGTGCCAGCAGTTCAAATATCCCCACAGGGAGCTCCTACGAGCAGTACTTC. It codes for CASSSNIPTGSSYEQYF. The full variable domain, completed using reference TRBV28 and TRBJ2-7, is DVKVTQSSRYLVKRTGEKVFLECVQDMDHENMFWYRQDPGLGLRLIYFSYDVKMKEKGDIPEGYSVSREKKERFSLILESASTNQTSMYLCASSSNIPTGSSYEQYFGPGTRLTVT.

V is TRBV5-1 and J is TRBJ1-2; D is ambiguous. Germline V gene data show CDR1 as SGHRS and CDR2 as YFSETQ. The CDR3 loop spans 12 amino acids. Trimming stripped 5 bases from V and 1 base from J, with 6 bases between. The CDR3 DNA is TGCGCCAGCAGGGGAGGTAACTATGGCTACACCTTC. It translates to CASRGGNYGYTF. Looking up the rest from reference TRBV5-1 and TRBJ1-2 gives the full variable domain: KAGVTQTPRYLIKTRGQQVTLSCSPISGHRSVSWYQQTPGQGLQFLFEYFSETQRNKGNFPGRFSGRQFSNSRSEMNVSTLELGDSALYLCASRGGNYGYTFGSGTRLTVV.